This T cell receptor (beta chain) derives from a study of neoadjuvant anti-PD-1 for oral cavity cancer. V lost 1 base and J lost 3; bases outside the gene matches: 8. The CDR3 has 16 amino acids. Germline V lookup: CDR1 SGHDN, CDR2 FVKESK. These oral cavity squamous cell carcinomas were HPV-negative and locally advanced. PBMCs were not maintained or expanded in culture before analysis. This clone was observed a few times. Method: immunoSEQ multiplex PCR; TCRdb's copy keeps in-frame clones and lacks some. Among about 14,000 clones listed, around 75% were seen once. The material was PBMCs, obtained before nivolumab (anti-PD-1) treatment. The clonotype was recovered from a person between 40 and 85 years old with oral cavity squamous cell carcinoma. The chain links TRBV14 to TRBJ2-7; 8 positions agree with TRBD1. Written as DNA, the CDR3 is TGTGCCAGCAGCCAAGCGGACAGGGCGACCTTCTACGAGCAGTACTTC. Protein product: CASSQADRATFYEQYF.